A selection of T cell receptor beta chains follows, all from one sample in a study of long-term antiretroviral therapy in people with HIV. Using immunoSEQ multiplex PCR, the repertoire was profiled, and TCRdb retains in-frame clones only, with some absent. The sample lists 20,000 to 30,000 clones; about 85% were seen once. This sample comprised unsorted PBMCs, obtained 4.7 to 5 years after starting antiretroviral therapy. The source of these receptors is a man aged 35 to 55 with HIV. Both conserved end residues are part of each CDR3. Each record gives: CDR3 length, J gene, D gene, V gene, clone size, CDR3 DNA, CDR3 protein. The D gene is left open where the match is weak. Size is stated for part of the rows, as once, few or many counts, or as a class when the clone is expanded.

17	TRBJ2-3	TRBD2	TRBV5-1	-	TGCGCCAGCAGCTTACTCCGGGGGGGGACCACCACAGATACGCAGTATTTT	CASSLLRGGTTTDTQYF
13	TRBJ1-5	TRBD1	TRBV19	-	TGTGCCAGTAGTGACAGGGGCGAGCAGCCCCAGCATTTT	CASSDRGEQPQHF
12	TRBJ2-1	TRBD1	TRBV25-1	once	TGTGCCAGCAGTGATTCAGGGGGCTGGCAGTTCTTC	CASSDSGGWQFF
16	TRBJ2-1	-	TRBV7-2	-	TGTGCCAGCAGCTTAGTCGGCCGAATGACTAGGAAGGATCAGTTCTTC	CASSLVGRMTRKDQFF
14	TRBJ1-5	TRBD1	TRBV6-5	-	TGTGCCAGCAGGCACACAGGGGGCTTAGGGCCCCAGCATTTT	CASRHTGGLGPQHF
15	TRBJ1-4	-	TRBV19	-	TGTGCCAGTACTAATACGCAGGGCTTTAATGAAAAACTGTTTTTT	CASTNTQGFNEKLFF
14	TRBJ2-1	-	TRBV4-1	-	TGCGCCAGCAGCCCTAAGGACACAGTCAATGAGCAGTTCTTC	CASSPKDTVNEQFF
15	TRBJ2-3	TRBD2	TRBV19	-	TGTGCCAGTAGTATATTAGCGGGGGGGCCAGATACGCAGTATTTT	CASSILAGGPDTQYF
13	TRBJ2-7	-	TRBV2	once	TGTGCCAGCAGTGTTGTCAGCTCCTACGAGCAGTACTTC	CASSVVSSYEQYF
12	TRBJ2-7	-	TRBV10-2	-	TGCGCCAGCAGTGGGGGAGGCTACGAGCAGTACTTC	CASSGGGYEQYF
15	TRBJ2-7	-	TRBV28	-	TGTGCCAGCAGCACGGGGCGACTTCCCCGCGCCGAGCAGTACTTC	CASSTGRLPRAEQYF
13	TRBJ2-7	-	TRBV7-3	-	TGTGCCAGCAGTGATAGCCGAGGGATGTTGCAGTACTTC	CASSDSRGMLQYF
13	TRBJ1-5	-	TRBV7-3	once	TGTGCCAGCAGCTTAAATTCGGATCAGCCCCAGCATTTT	CASSLNSDQPQHF
13	TRBJ2-2	-	TRBV5-4	-	TGTGCCAGCAGCAACCAGGGCACCGGGGAGCTGTTTTTT	CASSNQGTGELFF
13	TRBJ2-3	-	TRBV11-3	-	TGTGCCAGCAGTCTTACTTTCCCGGGGGAGCAGTATTTT	CASSLTFPGEQYF
15	TRBJ2-2	-	TRBV5-4	-	TGTGCCAGCAGCTTGCCAGGGGATTTCACCGGGGAGCTGTTTTTT	CASSLPGDFTGELFF
14	TRBJ1-1	-	TRBV6-1	-	TGTGCCAGCAGTCAGGGAAGAGTCTACACTGAAGCTTTCTTT	CASSQGRVYTEAFF
13	TRBJ2-1	-	TRBV29-1	-	TGCAGCGTTGAAGGCTCCTCCTACAATGAGCAGTTCTTC	CSVEGSSYNEQFF
15	TRBJ2-3	-	TRBV10-3	-	TGTGCCATCAGTGAGGCAGCAACTAGCACAGATACGCAGTATTTT	CAISEAATSTDTQYF
15	TRBJ2-2	TRBD1	TRBV7-9	-	TGTGCCAGCCACCGACAGGGGGCGGACACCGGGGAGCTGTTTTTT	CASHRQGADTGELFF
14	TRBJ1-2	TRBD1	TRBV28	-	TGTGCCAGCAGTGACCCAGGGGGAGCCTATGGCTACACCTTC	CASSDPGGAYGYTF
18	TRBJ2-6	TRBD1	TRBV28	-	TGTGCCAGCAGCCTTCGAAGGGGACAGTTCTCTGGGGCCAACGTCCTGACTTTC	CASSLRRGQFSGANVLTF
16	TRBJ2-3	TRBD2	TRBV5-4	-	TGTGCCAGCAGCACACGACTAGCGGGGGGGCCAGATACGCAGTATTTT	CASSTRLAGGPDTQYF
18	TRBJ2-2	TRBD2	TRBV28	-	TGTGCCAGCAGTTTGGTCCCACTAGCGGGAGGGTCCACCGGGGAGCTGTTTTTT	CASSLVPLAGGSTGELFF
15	TRBJ1-1	TRBD1	TRBV5-1	-	TGCGCCAGCAGCTTGGAGGGACAGGGGGCGACTGAAGCTTTCTTT	CASSLEGQGATEAFF
15	TRBJ2-2	-	TRBV6-5	-	TGTGCCAGCAGCCCGAGTGGGTTGGGCACCGGGGAGCTGTTTTTT	CASSPSGLGTGELFF
13	TRBJ2-7	-	TRBV5-1	-	TGCGCCAGCAGAGAAGAACAGAGGGGAGAGCAGTACTTC	CASREEQRGEQYF